These T cell receptor beta chains were read from a single sample in a study of blood T cells in healthy people across ages. TCRdb analysed the 5' RACE reads with MiXCR anew, one entry per CDR3 protein. The sample has around 990,000 distinct CDR3 sequences, 25% seen once. These data were also filed under a second study, of T cells of mothers and their children.

What was sequenced was blood. These receptors were collected from a girl aged 2-10 years in good health. CDR3s include the opening cysteine and the closing phenylalanine or tryptophan. D genes are given only for firm matches.

J gene	D gene	V gene	CDR3 protein
TRBJ1-5	NA	TRBV28	CASSFSTGQPQHF
TRBJ2-7	NA	TRBV18	CASSPAVYEQYF
TRBJ1-3	NA	TRBV15	CATSSGRDGNTIYF
TRBJ2-2	TRBD2	TRBV11-2	CASSLSLAGVNTGELFF
TRBJ1-4	NA	TRBV20-1	CSALSHRSHEKLFF
TRBJ2-5	NA	TRBV12-3/TRBV12-4	CASRGTAGTQYF
TRBJ2-7	NA	TRBV4-2	CASSQGTNYEQYF
TRBJ2-3	NA	TRBV12-3/TRBV12-4	CASSPRRRADTQYF
TRBJ2-3	TRBD1	TRBV3-1	CASSQDGQGTDTQYF
TRBJ1-1	NA	TRBV5-1	CASSPQGGPEAFF
TRBJ2-7	NA	TRBV5-1	CASSYLDRTYEQYF
TRBJ1-1	NA	TRBV29-1	CSVRLDSPEAFF
TRBJ1-1	NA	TRBV7-2	CASSLALMNTKAFF
TRBJ2-2	NA	TRBV2	CASGISHGGELFF
TRBJ2-1	TRBD2	TRBV6-1	CASSEFLAGLNEQFF
TRBJ1-4	NA	TRBV12-3/TRBV12-4	CATAGSRDEKLFF
TRBJ2-5	TRBD2	TRBV28	CASSATSVQETQYF
TRBJ1-2	TRBD1	TRBV25-1	CASSGWTGLIYGYTF
NA	NA	TRBV3-1	CASSQGDSFSYEQYF
TRBJ1-2	NA	TRBV15	CATSAGLSYTF
TRBJ2-3	NA	TRBV15	CATSRDRGNTQYF
TRBJ1-2	NA	TRBV7-9	CASSFSAGLDYTF
TRBJ1-1	NA	TRBV10-3	CAISPRGTEAFF
TRBJ1-2	TRBD1	TRBV4-1	CASSSRDSRDGYTF
TRBJ1-1	TRBD1	TRBV11-1	CASSSQGQGRTEAFF
TRBJ2-3	NA	TRBV18	CASSPFPLRTDTQYF
TRBJ2-5	NA	TRBV20-1	CSSRVGGETQYF
TRBJ1-1	NA	TRBV29-1	CSAGGLNTEAFF
TRBJ2-7	NA	TRBV7-9	CASSSRWVSYEQYF
TRBJ2-7	TRBD2	TRBV7-2	CASSHPRGEQYF
TRBJ2-5	NA	TRBV7-2	CASARGFQETQYF
TRBJ1-2	TRBD1	TRBV7-3	CASNKTGAINYGYTF
TRBJ2-1	TRBD1	TRBV6-5	CASKMDRVRDEQFF
TRBJ2-6	NA	TRBV29-1	CSVEVGANVLTF
TRBJ2-1	TRBD1	TRBV7-9	CASSPTGLDEQFF
TRBJ1-6	NA	TRBV5-1	CASSLSGPYNSPLHF
TRBJ2-1	TRBD1	TRBV29-1	CSVPGQGIYNEQFF
TRBJ2-1	NA	TRBV27	CASSLSSSARSYNEQFF
TRBJ2-2	TRBD1	TRBV6-5	CASSTGQSNTGELFF
TRBJ2-1	NA	TRBV24-1	CATSGRHVNEQFF
TRBJ1-3	NA	TRBV7-9	CASEGDLSSGNTIYF
TRBJ2-7	NA	TRBV5-1	CASSLTAATSYEQYF
TRBJ2-1	NA	TRBV24-1	CATRVGGLAKYNEQFF
TRBJ1-4	NA	TRBV6-1	CASSPGVKVTGDEKLFF
TRBJ1-5	NA	TRBV19	CASNGVPDNGDLYSNQPQHF
TRBJ2-1	TRBD2	TRBV20-1	CSAPTSNSYNEQFF
TRBJ1-1	NA	TRBV6-5	CASSYEGGSTEAFF
NA	TRBD2	TRBV28	CASSPIPGSGRNNEQFF